This TCR beta chain is from a study of blood T cell repertoires in COVID-19. Across the study: T cells, B-cell-depleted T cells, or PBMCs supplied cDNA or gDNA.

Authors' data handling: Amplification from reference gene primers served as the basis for estimated nucleated cell counts. Profiling relied on immunoSEQ multiplex PCR, and the TCRdb table lists in-frame clones only, not all of them. That table supplies the V and J calls and clone size; D and trimming were determined from the DNA. The sample lists 150,000 to 200,000 clones; less than 85% were seen once. The V gene's germline CDR1 is PRHDT and CDR2 FYEKMQ (reference sequence). Deletions cut 5 bases from V and 4 bases from J, with 11 bases between. CDR3 length: 14 amino acids. This TCR derives from a human donor in a cohort sampled during active COVID-19. The V gene is TRBV13, the J gene TRBJ1-4; no firm D call. The sequenced sample was peripheral blood. Written as DNA, the CDR3 is TGTGCCAGCAGCCACGGCGGCAGTAATGAAAAACTGTTTTTT. Translation gives CASSHGGSNEKLFF.